These 20 T cell receptor beta chains originate from one sample sequenced in a study of human T cells and chemical hapten exposure. TCRdb processed the RACE reads anew with MiXCR; each CDR3 protein has one entry. The profile shows about 270,000 distinct CDR3 sequences, around 7.7% of them singletons. Time point indicated: pre-sensitization, week 0. As for treatment: therapeutic diphenylcyclopropenone sensitization with weekly scalp DPC. Here the sequenced sample was whole blood, taken in connection with sensitization to the hapten diphenylcyclopropenone (DPC). All receptors derive from a man aged 18 to 30 with alopecia areata. Some clones in this sample may be carry-over from other donors' samples.

This clonotype has a handful of counts. The chain is built from TRBV6-5 and TRBJ2-3; D is unresolved. This CDR3 comprises 15 residues. Trimming pared 0 bases from V and 4 bases from J, leaving 11 bases between. The germline CDR1 and CDR2 sequences are MNHEY and SVGAGI. The DNA for the CDR3 is TGTGCCAGCAGTTACTCGAGTGGCGGATCAGATACGCAGTATTTT. It codes for CASSYSSGGSDTQYF.

This clonotype has only a few counts. V gene TRBV24-1 combines with J gene TRBJ2-3, with D perhaps matching TRBD1 or TRBD2 (5 bases each). This CDR3 is built from 14 residues. Trimming stripped 1 base from V and 2 bases from J, with 6 bases between. Germline V gene lookup returns CDR1 KGHDR and CDR2 SFDVKD. CDR3 in DNA: TGTGCCACCAGTGATTTCGGGACCACAGATACGCAGTATTTT. It codes for CATSDFGTTDTQYF.

Only a few counts were recorded for this clonotype. The chain employs TRBV5-1 and TRBJ2-7; no firm D call. Germline lookup yields CDR1 SGHRS and CDR2 YFSETQ. V lost 1 base to trimming and J lost 0 bases, with 8 bases between them. This CDR3 has 14 residues. In DNA form, the CDR3 reads TGCGCCAGCAGCTTGTGGGCGAGCTCCTACGAGCAGTACTTC. This encodes CASSLWASSYEQYF.

This clonotype has only a few counts. For the CDR3, the DNA is TGTGCCACTAGGACGGATTCCTTAAGCAATCAGCCCCAGCATTTT. Its protein is CATRTDSLSNQPQHF. This chain links TRBV10-3 with TRBJ1-5; D unclear. CDR1 and CDR2 from the germline V gene are ENHRY and SYGVKD. This CDR3 region has 15 residues. Between the trimmed V and J ends, which lost 10 bases and 1 base, there was a span of 17 bases.

The CDR3: CSALTVQATYGYTF. CDR3 sequence (DNA): TGCAGTGCTTTGACAGTACAAGCCACCTATGGCTACACCTTC. The chain employs TRBV20-1 and TRBJ1-2; D may be TRBD1 (5 bases). The V end was cut by 5 bases, the J end by 4 bases, with 17 bases between. The CDR3 loop spans 14 amino acids. Germline V gene sequence: CDR1 DFQATT, CDR2 SNEGSKA (reference sequence).

The chain employs TRBV29-1 and TRBJ2-1, with 9 bases aligning to TRBD2. V dropped 4 bases and J dropped 8; count of bases not matched to a gene: 6. Germline V gives CDR1 SQVTM, CDR2 ANQGSEA. CDR3 size: 13 residues. The DNA for the CDR3 is TGCAGCGTTGCCGGCGGGGGGGCCGATGAGCAGTTCTTC. Translation: CSVAGGGADEQFF.

In this sample, this clonotype turned up many times. The chain joins TRBV7-2 to TRBJ1-1, with D unresolved. V lost 2 bases, J lost 0 bases, and 16 bases lay in between. Germline CDR1 reads SGHTA; CDR2 reads FQGNSA. This CDR3 has 17 residues. CDR3 protein: CASSLWSPGRMNTEAFF. In DNA form, the CDR3 reads TGTGCCAGCAGCTTATGGAGTCCAGGACGGATGAACACTGAAGCTTTCTTT.

This clonotype was observed a handful of times. CDR3 DNA: TGTGCCAGCAGCCTCGCGTTTGGGGCGTCAAGCTCCTATAATTCACCCCTCCACTTT. Translating it yields CASSLAFGASSSYNSPLHF. The chain couples TRBV7-9 to TRBJ1-6; a weak D match, TRBD1 (5 bases). The V and J ends lost 5 bases and 0 bases respectively, with 20 bases between them. Looked up from germline, CDR1 is SEHNR and CDR2 is FQNEAQ (reference sequence). The CDR3 covers 19 residues.

The chain recombines TRBV7-9 with TRBJ2-7; D gene uncertain. Germline CDR1 SEHNR, CDR2 FQNEAQ (reference sequence). The V end was cut by 4 bases, the J end by 2 bases, with 12 bases between. This CDR3 has 14 residues. CDR3 nucleotides: TGTGCCAGCAGCTACTCCACCTTCACCTACGAGCAGTACTTC. Protein: CASSYSTFTYEQYF.

The CDR3: CASSLDPGGHGELFF. The CDR3 bases are TGTGCCAGCAGCTTAGATCCAGGGGGCCACGGGGAGCTGTTTTTT. This chain links TRBV7-2 with TRBJ2-2; 8 bases fit TRBD1. From germline, CDR1 is SGHTA and CDR2 FQGNSA. Losses at the gene ends were 1 base for V and 7 bases for J; bases not matched to a gene: 5. This CDR3 region has 15 residues.

This clonotype was seen a few times. The chain has TRBV4-3 and TRBJ2-7; 10 bases fit TRBD2. Germline CDR1 LGHNA, CDR2 YSLEER. The CDR3 spans 15 residues. J gave up 2 bases and V 1 base, and 2 bases lay outside the gene matches. DNA of the CDR3: TGCGCCAGCAGCCAAGGGACTAGCGGAACCTACGAGCAGTACTTC. Translation gives CASSQGTSGTYEQYF.

Many counts were recorded for this clonotype. V gene TRBV6-5 combines with J gene TRBJ1-4; D gene ambiguous. Trimming shortened V by 0 bases and J by 6 bases, and 8 bases separated the two germline ends. The CDR3 is 14 amino acids. CDR1 is MNHEY and CDR2 is SVGAGI in the germline V gene. CDR3 bases: TGTGCCAGCAGTTACTCGCGGCGGGATGAAAAACTGTTTTTT. It encodes CASSYSRRDEKLFF.

This clonotype was detected a few times. The chain joins TRBV20-1 to TRBJ2-3; D ambiguous. CDR1 and CDR2 from the germline V gene are DFQATT and SNEGSKA (reference sequence). V was trimmed by 6 bases and J by 2 bases, leaving 15 bases between them. This CDR3 region has 14 residues. CDR3 sequence reads: CSARSDTFTDTQYF. CDR3 nucleotide sequence: TGCAGTGCCAGAAGTGACACCTTCACAGATACGCAGTATTTT.

In this sample, this clonotype turned up a few times. V and J are TRBV4-1 and TRBJ2-5, with 8 bases lining up with TRBD1. The CDR3 loop spans 14 amino acids. Trimming at V came to 3 bases and at J to 6 bases, leaving 6 bases not matched to a gene. CDR1 is MGHRA, CDR2 YSYEKL, per germline. The CDR3 sequence is CASSHGQGRQTQYF. CDR3 DNA sequence: TGCGCCAGCAGCCACGGACAGGGTCGACAGACCCAGTACTTC.

Concerning this clonotype: A single base separates this from a much larger clone, so it may be a read error. The chain recombines TRBV6-2 or TRBV6-3 with TRBJ1-5; TRBD1 matches at 8 bases. The CDR3 has 19 amino acids. Germline CDR1 MNHEY, CDR2 SVGEGT. V dropped 5 bases and J dropped 3; count of bases not matched to a gene: 18. Written as DNA, the CDR3 is TGTGCCAGCAGTGCCCGGACAGGGAGAATCTTTTCTGACAATCAGCCCCAGCATTTT. Protein sequence: CASSARTGRIFSDNQPQHF.

The table lists this clonotype with a few counts. This chain uses TRBV20-1 with TRBJ1-5, with unresolved D. This CDR3 is built from 15 residues. Looked up from germline, CDR1 is DFQATT and CDR2 is SNEGSKA (reference sequence). V lost 5 bases and J lost 4, with 18 bases in between. As DNA, the CDR3 is TGCAGTGCTGTATTGGGAGGAGGACTAAATCAGCCCCAGCATTTT. It translates to CSAVLGGGLNQPQHF.

The chain links TRBV4-3 to TRBJ2-2; D is unresolved. The CDR3 totals 17 residues. CDR1 and CDR2 from the germline V gene are LGHNA and YSLEER. Trimming took 2 bases from V and 0 from J, leaving 13 bases between them. CDR3 in amino acids: CASSQRPPGSNTGELFF. Here the CDR3 DNA reads TGCGCCAGCAGCCAAAGACCCCCAGGTTCGAACACCGGGGAGCTGTTTTTT.

This clonotype was seen many times. The V call is TRBV29-1, the J call TRBJ2-7, with unresolved D. The V end was cut by 7 bases, the J end by 6 bases, with 22 bases between. This CDR3 spans 14 amino acids. CDR1 and CDR2 (germline): SQVTM, ANQGSEA. CDR3 sequence reads: CSAPMVSRGPEQYF. The CDR3 bases are TGCAGCGCCCCCATGGTCTCCCGTGGGCCCGAGCAGTACTTC.

This clonotype has at least ten counts. This chain links TRBV6-2 or TRBV6-3 with TRBJ1-5, with D perhaps TRBD1 (5 bases). The CDR3 consists of 13 residues. V was shortened by 9 bases and J by 10 bases, with 19 bases between the two germline ends. Germline CDR1 reads MNHEY; CDR2 reads SVGEGT. This chain's CDR3 is CASRQPRGRPQHF. Here the CDR3 DNA reads TGTGCCAGTCGTCAACCTAGGGGTCGCCCCCAGCATTTT.

This clonotype has more than one count but fewer than ten. J is TRBJ1-1 and V is TRBV5-1, with D uncertain. V dropped 1 base and J dropped 4 bases, with 11 bases sitting between them. CDR3 length: 14 residues. CDR1 is SGHRS, CDR2 YFSETQ, per germline. The CDR3 sequence: CASSLSAGSTEAFF. In DNA form, the CDR3 reads TGCGCCAGCAGCTTGAGCGCAGGTAGCACTGAAGCTTTCTTT.